This TCR beta chain was obtained from a study of cytotoxic CD8 clonotypes in ibrutinib-treated CLL. Overall study results and limits: There were differences in sampling times between sustained-remission and progressing patients. Public clonotypes were seen rarely and were contracted or stable on treatment. Baseline clonality was higher than in age-matched healthy donors and moved in step with circulating CD8+ T-cell counts.

From cryopreserved PBMCs came about 2.1 micrograms of genomic DNA used for TCR beta libraries. Libraries were prepared by immunoSEQ multiplex PCR; TCRdb keeps only in-frame clonotypes and omits some of them. Of fewer than 35,000 clones in the sample, 45% to 65% were seen once. As concerns this clone: What it binds is not known.

V was clipped by 7 bases and J by 5 bases; unmatched bases: 10. The CDR3 covers 16 residues. Germline values: CDR1 SQVTM, CDR2 ANQGSEA. This receptor was taken from a human donor with chronic lymphocytic leukemia. The sample consisted of PBMCs, taken before ibrutinib treatment. The rearrangement joins TRBV29-1 to TRBJ2-2; 13 bases fit TRBD2. The CDR3 spells CSARGLAGELTGELFF. In DNA form, the CDR3 reads TGCAGCGCCAGAGGACTAGCGGGAGAGTTGACCGGGGAGCTGTTTTTT.